Listed below are T cell receptor beta chains from one sample, sequenced in a study of T cell responses to AZD1222 COVID-19 vaccine. Method: immunoSEQ multiplex PCR; TCRdb's copy keeps in-frame clones and lacks some. The sample has 100,000 to 150,000 clones, 92% seen once. The starting material was peripheral blood, obtained on day 0 of AZD1222 vaccination. All receptors come from an adult in good health. The CDR3 runs from the conserved cysteine through the conserved F or W. D genes are given only for firm matches. Rows give clone size only sometimes, using once, few, many, or a class for an expanded clone.

>TRBJ1-1|TRBD1|TRBV5-5|.
CASSQSTGRVTNTEAFF
TGTGCCAGCAGCCAATCGACAGGGCGGGTTACGAACACTGAAGCTTTCTTT
>TRBJ1-5|.|TRBV10-3|.
CAISESRVVVQPQHF
TGTGCCATCAGTGAGTCGAGGGTGGTGGTCCAGCCCCAGCATTTT
>TRBJ2-5|.|TRBV5-5|.
CASSLSVNQETQYF
TGTGCCAGCAGCTTGTCAGTTAACCAAGAGACCCAGTACTTC
>TRBJ2-7|.|TRBV29-1|.
CSFLGSYEQYF
TGCAGCTTCCTCGGAAGCTACGAGCAGTACTTC
>TRBJ2-1|TRBD1|TRBV10-3|.
CAISLDRGGEQFF
TGTGCCATCAGCCTCGACAGGGGGGGTGAGCAGTTCTTC
>TRBJ2-7|.|TRBV19|.
CASSIVYRTYEQYF
TGTGCCAGTAGTATAGTTTACCGAACCTACGAGCAGTACTTC
>TRBJ1-1|TRBD1|TRBV29-1|.
CSVEVWRGRDTEAFF
TGCAGCGTTGAAGTATGGAGGGGGCGGGACACTGAAGCTTTCTTT
>TRBJ2-2|.|TRBV6-6|.
CASSLAVVGTGTGELFF
TGTGCCAGCAGTCTAGCTGTCGTAGGGACCGGAACCGGGGAGCTGTTTTTT
>TRBJ1-1|.|TRBV5-1|.
CASSVAGLRTEAFF
TGCGCCAGCAGCGTTGCAGGTCTACGCACTGAAGCTTTCTTT
>TRBJ2-3|TRBD2|TRBV28|once
CASNPVAGADTQYF
TGTGCCAGCAATCCAGTAGCGGGAGCAGATACGCAGTATTTT
>TRBJ2-3|TRBD2|TRBV7-9|.
CASSPPTSGSTDTQYF
TGTGCCAGCAGCCCCCCGACTAGCGGGAGCACAGATACGCAGTATTTT
>TRBJ1-2|.|TRBV15|.
CATRRGDGILYGYTF
TGTGCCACCCGCAGGGGCGACGGAATCCTATATGGCTACACCTTC
>TRBJ2-5|TRBD1|TRBV19|.
CASTPTGRSNQETQYF
TGTGCCAGTACCCCGACAGGGCGGTCGAACCAAGAGACCCAGTACTTC
>TRBJ1-1|.|TRBV6-2/TRBV6-3|.
CASSGGIRDTEAFF
TGTGCCAGCAGTGGAGGTATAAGGGATACTGAAGCTTTCTTT
>TRBJ2-1|.|TRBV7-3|.
CASSSNTGTEQFF
TGTGCCAGCAGCTCGAATACCGGGACCGAGCAGTTCTTC
>TRBJ2-3|TRBD2|TRBV29-1|.
CSVEDPGLAGDPDTQYF
TGCAGCGTTGAAGACCCCGGACTAGCGGGAGATCCAGATACGCAGTATTTT
>TRBJ1-1|TRBD1|TRBV19|.
CASSADRGWTEAFF
TGTGCCAGTAGTGCGGACAGGGGTTGGACTGAAGCTTTCTTT
>TRBJ2-7|.|TRBV3-1/TRBV3-2|.
CASSQGYIIEQYF
TGTGCCAGCAGCCAAGGGTACATTATTGAGCAGTACTTC
>TRBJ2-7|.|TRBV12-3/TRBV12-4|.
CASSFGLGYEQYF
TGTGCCAGCAGTTTCGGACTGGGCTACGAGCAGTATTTC